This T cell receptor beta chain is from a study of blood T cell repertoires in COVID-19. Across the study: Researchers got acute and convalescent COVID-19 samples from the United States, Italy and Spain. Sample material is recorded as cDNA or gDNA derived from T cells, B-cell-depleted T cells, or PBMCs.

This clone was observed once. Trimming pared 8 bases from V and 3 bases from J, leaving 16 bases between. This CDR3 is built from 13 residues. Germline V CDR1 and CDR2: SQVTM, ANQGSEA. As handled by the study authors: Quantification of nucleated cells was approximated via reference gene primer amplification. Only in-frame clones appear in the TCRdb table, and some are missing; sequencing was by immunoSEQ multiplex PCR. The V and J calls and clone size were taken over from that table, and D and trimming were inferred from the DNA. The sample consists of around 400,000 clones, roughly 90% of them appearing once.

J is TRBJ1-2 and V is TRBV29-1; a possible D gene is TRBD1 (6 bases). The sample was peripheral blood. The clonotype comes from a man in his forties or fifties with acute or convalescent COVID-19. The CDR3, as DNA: TGCAGCTCCTCGGGGGGCGAGGACTATGGCTACACCTTC. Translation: CSSSGGEDYGYTF.